A selection of T cell receptor beta chains follows, all from one sample in a study of T cells after yellow fever vaccination. A single record per CDR3 protein comes from TCRdb applying MiXCR to the 5' RACE reads. Here the sample spans around 590,000 distinct CDR3 sequences, 9% to 15% being singletons. The sample in question was PBMCs, obtained on the day of the yellow fever booster vaccination. These receptors all come from a young man who received the YFV17D yellow fever vaccine. CDR3s include the opening cysteine and the closing phenylalanine or tryptophan.

j_call	v_call	cdr3_aa
TRBJ1-1	TRBV20-1	CSARQVNTEAFF
TRBJ2-5	TRBV20-1	CSAIDRGRAKETQYF
TRBJ2-1	TRBV12-3/TRBV12-4	CASTATVVTFF
TRBJ2-7	TRBV4-1	CASSQQSSTGSSYEQYF
TRBJ2-1	TRBV11-2	CASSLEYFSGRSYNEQFF
TRBJ2-3	TRBV3-1	CASSHAIDTQYF
TRBJ2-3	TRBV7-8	CASSGQRERRTDTQYF
TRBJ2-1	TRBV6-2/TRBV6-3	CASNRLAGQEQFF
TRBJ2-7	TRBV28	CASSLVAGKYEQYF
TRBJ1-5	TRBV7-9	CASSLMSQPQHF
TRBJ2-7	TRBV28	CASSLNTGRFYEQYF
TRBJ2-5	TRBV20-1	CSARDPTRGGGGETQYF
TRBJ2-3	TRBV7-2	CASSSIWGTSTDTQYF
TRBJ1-1	TRBV14	CASSRITGSGEAFF
TRBJ1-4	TRBV5-1	CASSFQGQEDEKLFF
TRBJ2-7	TRBV21-1	CATTNRRESPFEQYF
TRBJ2-3	TRBV7-2	CASSLVAGYTDTQYF
TRBJ2-7	TRBV23-1	CASRPFPGSTYEQYF
TRBJ1-4	TRBV4-2	CASSQGRRTNEKLFF
TRBJ1-6	TRBV20-1	CSARGGDSPLHF
TRBJ1-4	TRBV5-6	CASSVGTSEKLFF
TRBJ2-3	TRBV5-6	CASSFRFVLTDTQYF